A selection of T cell receptor beta chains follows, all from one sample in a study of identical twins. TCRdb re-analysed the 5' RACE reads in MiXCR, keeping a single row per CDR3 protein. Seen here are 570,000 or so distinct CDR3 sequences, approximately 10% observed once, and the top ten hold around 3%. These data also formed part of another study, on yellow fever vaccine responses in identical twins.

The material sequenced was PBMCs. All receptors come from a young woman in good health. The CDR3 runs from the conserved cysteine through the conserved F or W. D genes are given only for firm matches. Only some rows state a clone size, as once, few, many or a class for expanded clones.

D gene: -; J gene: TRBJ2-7; clone size: few; V gene: TRBV7-2; CDR3 DNA: TGTGCCAGCAGCTTAGGGATCGGACCCTACGAGCAGTACTTC; CDR3 protein: CASSLGIGPYEQYF
D gene: -; J gene: TRBJ1-2; clone size: -; V gene: TRBV28; CDR3 DNA: TGTGCCAGCAGATCGGGGGGGCCAAAGGGGTATGGCTACACCTTC; CDR3 protein: CASRSGGPKGYGYTF
D gene: -; J gene: TRBJ2-3; clone size: -; V gene: TRBV11-3; CDR3 DNA: TGTGCCAGCAGCCCCCAACCCACAGATACGCAGTATTTT; CDR3 protein: CASSPQPTDTQYF
D gene: -; J gene: TRBJ2-7; clone size: few; V gene: TRBV15; CDR3 DNA: TGTGCCACCAGCAGAGATCTAGGAGGGGAGCAGTACTTC; CDR3 protein: CATSRDLGGEQYF
D gene: -; J gene: TRBJ2-2; clone size: -; V gene: TRBV2; CDR3 DNA: TGTGCCAGCATACGATCGAGGGGGGTGGGCACCGGGGAGCTGTTTTTT; CDR3 protein: CASIRSRGVGTGELFF
D gene: -; J gene: TRBJ1-1; clone size: many; V gene: TRBV20-1; CDR3 DNA: TGCAGTGCTGGTGGGGGGGCAGTCACTGAAGCTTTCTTT; CDR3 protein: CSAGGGAVTEAFF
D gene: -; J gene: TRBJ2-3; clone size: few; V gene: TRBV2; CDR3 DNA: TGTGCCAGCAGTGATAGCGGTCCGGGCACAGATACGCAGTATTTT; CDR3 protein: CASSDSGPGTDTQYF
D gene: -; J gene: TRBJ2-7; clone size: many; V gene: TRBV9; CDR3 DNA: TGTGCCAGCGGGAACCTTTACGAGCAGTACTTC; CDR3 protein: CASGNLYEQYF
D gene: -; J gene: TRBJ2-1; clone size: many; V gene: TRBV5-1; CDR3 DNA: TGCGCCAGCAGCTTTGCAGAATCCTACAATGAGCAGTTCTTC; CDR3 protein: CASSFAESYNEQFF
D gene: -; J gene: TRBJ2-2; clone size: many; V gene: TRBV29-1; CDR3 DNA: TGCAGCGTTTATAGTCGGGGGAGGTTCAACACCGGGGAGCTGTTTTTT; CDR3 protein: CSVYSRGRFNTGELFF
D gene: -; J gene: TRBJ2-3; clone size: -; V gene: TRBV6-1; CDR3 DNA: TGTGCCAGCAGGAGGTTTGGCACAGATACGCAGTATTTT; CDR3 protein: CASRRFGTDTQYF
D gene: TRBD1; J gene: TRBJ2-5; clone size: few; V gene: TRBV11-2; CDR3 DNA: TGTGCCAGCAGCCAAAGACAGGGAGAGACCCAGTACTTC; CDR3 protein: CASSQRQGETQYF
D gene: -; J gene: TRBJ2-6; clone size: -; V gene: TRBV5-1; CDR3 DNA: TGCGCCAGCGCCGGCCTCTCACCCTCTGGGGCCAACGTCCTGACTTTC; CDR3 protein: CASAGLSPSGANVLTF
D gene: -; J gene: TRBJ2-3; clone size: many; V gene: TRBV20-1; CDR3 DNA: TGCAGTGCTAGAGACACAGGGAGCACAGATACGCAGTATTTT; CDR3 protein: CSARDTGSTDTQYF
D gene: -; J gene: TRBJ2-1; clone size: few; V gene: TRBV20-1; CDR3 DNA: TGCAGTGCTAGAGCGAGACGGGAGCGTAGCTCCTACAATGAGCAGTTCTTC; CDR3 protein: CSARARRERSSYNEQFF
D gene: TRBD1; J gene: TRBJ2-3; clone size: few; V gene: TRBV7-8; CDR3 DNA: TGTGCCAGCAGCTTTTCGACAGGGGGTGTAAATACGCAGTATTTT; CDR3 protein: CASSFSTGGVNTQYF
D gene: TRBD2; J gene: TRBJ2-7; clone size: -; V gene: TRBV20-1; CDR3 DNA: TGCAGTGCTAGAGATGGCGGGGGGGCGGGAGAGCAGTACTTC; CDR3 protein: CSARDGGGAGEQYF
D gene: -; J gene: TRBJ2-1; clone size: many; V gene: TRBV5-1; CDR3 DNA: TGCGCCAGCATCGGTATAGAGGGGGGGAATGAGCAGTTCTTC; CDR3 protein: CASIGIEGGNEQFF
D gene: -; J gene: TRBJ2-1; clone size: few; V gene: TRBV12-3/TRBV12-4; CDR3 DNA: TGTGCCAGCAGCCAAGGTCGACGATCCTACAATGAGCAGTTCTTC; CDR3 protein: CASSQGRRSYNEQFF
D gene: -; J gene: TRBJ2-3; clone size: -; V gene: TRBV29-1; CDR3 DNA: TGCAGCGTTGAATTCGCGGGAAGGTTCTCAGATACGCAGTATTTT; CDR3 protein: CSVEFAGRFSDTQYF
D gene: -; J gene: TRBJ2-7; clone size: few; V gene: TRBV7-3; CDR3 DNA: TGTGCCAGCAGCTTAATTGGGTCAGACGAGCAGTACTTC; CDR3 protein: CASSLIGSDEQYF
D gene: TRBD1; J gene: TRBJ1-4; clone size: few; V gene: TRBV6-6; CDR3 DNA: TGTGCCAGCTCGAGGTGGTCTGGGACAGCTAATGAAAAACTGTTTTTT; CDR3 protein: CASSRWSGTANEKLFF
D gene: -; J gene: TRBJ2-1; clone size: few; V gene: TRBV28; CDR3 DNA: TGTGCCAGCAGTTTATGGGGGGGGGGCAGGGAGCAGTTCTTC; CDR3 protein: CASSLWGGGREQFF
D gene: TRBD2; J gene: TRBJ2-4; clone size: -; V gene: TRBV28; CDR3 DNA: TGTGCCACTCGGGAGACTAGCGGGACCCTGGCGTCCTTC; CDR3 protein: CATRETSGTLASF
D gene: -; J gene: TRBJ2-2; clone size: few; V gene: TRBV2; CDR3 DNA: TGTGCCAGCAGTAATCTCGTGGGGTTCACCGGGGAGCTGTTTTTT; CDR3 protein: CASSNLVGFTGELFF
D gene: -; J gene: TRBJ2-7; clone size: few; V gene: TRBV7-2; CDR3 DNA: TGTGCCAGCAGCTTAGCGCTGATATACGAGCAGTACTTC; CDR3 protein: CASSLALIYEQYF
D gene: TRBD2; J gene: TRBJ2-1; clone size: few; V gene: TRBV4-3; CDR3 DNA: TGCGCCAGCAGCCAGGGACTAGGTACCTACAATGAGCAGTTCTTC; CDR3 protein: CASSQGLGTYNEQFF
D gene: -; J gene: TRBJ2-7; clone size: -; V gene: TRBV20-1; CDR3 DNA: TGCAGTGCGACGGGACAAAGCTCCTACGAGCAGTACTTC; CDR3 protein: CSATGQSSYEQYF
D gene: TRBD1; J gene: TRBJ1-1; clone size: -; V gene: TRBV28; CDR3 DNA: TGTGCCAGCAGTCGGACCGGGACAGGGTTGCGCCTTGAAGCTTTCTTT; CDR3 protein: CASSRTGTGLRLEAFF
D gene: TRBD1; J gene: TRBJ2-7; clone size: many; V gene: TRBV27; CDR3 DNA: TGTGCCAGCAGACCCCAGGGGGCGGGTGAGCAGTACTTC; CDR3 protein: CASRPQGAGEQYF
D gene: TRBD2; J gene: TRBJ2-7; clone size: -; V gene: TRBV15; CDR3 DNA: TGTGCCACCAGCCGCGGACTAGCGGGCTACGAGCAGTACTTC; CDR3 protein: CATSRGLAGYEQYF
D gene: -; J gene: TRBJ2-3; clone size: few; V gene: TRBV3-1; CDR3 DNA: TGTGCCAGCAGCCACGGGCGAGAGGGAGATACGCAGTATTTT; CDR3 protein: CASSHGREGDTQYF
D gene: TRBD2; J gene: TRBJ2-3; clone size: -; V gene: TRBV20-1; CDR3 DNA: TGCAGTGCTAGAGGAATGCGGGAGTCAGATACGCAGTATTTT; CDR3 protein: CSARGMRESDTQYF
D gene: TRBD2; J gene: TRBJ2-3; clone size: -; V gene: TRBV6-2/TRBV6-3; CDR3 DNA: TGTGCCAGCAGTTACTCTGGACTAGATGGGACAGATACGCAGTATTTT; CDR3 protein: CASSYSGLDGTDTQYF
D gene: TRBD2; J gene: TRBJ2-3; clone size: -; V gene: TRBV7-3; CDR3 DNA: TGTGCCAGCAGGGGCGGGGGGTCAGATACGCAGTATTTT; CDR3 protein: CASRGGGSDTQYF
D gene: TRBD2; J gene: TRBJ2-1; clone size: many; V gene: TRBV12-3/TRBV12-4; CDR3 DNA: TGTGCCAGCAGTTCCACCGGGACTAGCGGGGGGGTAAATGAGCAGTTCTTC; CDR3 protein: CASSSTGTSGGVNEQFF
D gene: -; J gene: TRBJ2-1; clone size: few; V gene: TRBV2; CDR3 DNA: TGTGCCAGCAGTACCCGACTCCCCGGCCGGTGGGGTGAGCAGTTCTTC; CDR3 protein: CASSTRLPGRWGEQFF
D gene: TRBD1; J gene: TRBJ2-7; clone size: many; V gene: TRBV27; CDR3 DNA: TGTGCCAGCAGTTCCGGGACAGGGCCCTACGAGCAGTACTTC; CDR3 protein: CASSSGTGPYEQYF
D gene: -; J gene: TRBJ2-2; clone size: few; V gene: TRBV5-1; CDR3 DNA: TGCGCCAGCAGCTTGGCGCGACTAGAGGGCGGGGAGCTGTTTTTT; CDR3 protein: CASSLARLEGGELFF